The T cell receptor beta chain under discussion was sequenced for a study of cytomegalovirus exposure and HLA in healthy donors. General observations from the study: Reported results showed that the classifier diagnosed cytomegalovirus status with high specificity and sensitivity. In a later analysis, V- and J-gene trimming of beta chains associated with a DCLRE1C missense variant, replicated independently. Roughly even sequencing depth across donors was the assumption behind the presence/absence analyses. Sequence variants that were highly shared formed a cluster that was likely a sequencing artifact.

In the PCR, 60 Vbeta and 13 Jbeta primers were used. Assay: immunoSEQ multiplex PCR; the TCRdb copy retains only in-frame clones and omits some. The repertoire holds about 190,000 clones, with about four fifths as singletons. For this clone: The antigen remains unidentified.

Germline V gene lookup returns CDR1 SGDLS and CDR2 YYNGEE. The junction had 9 bases not matched to a gene; V was cut back by 4 bases and J by 4 bases. There are 15 residues in the CDR3. Source material: PBMCs. This clonotype was obtained from a woman between 45 and 65 years old in good health and CMV-seropositive. This sequence joins TRBV9 and TRBJ2-3; 7 positions agree with TRBD1. The chain's CDR3 is CASSTQGVIPDTQYF. In nucleotides, the CDR3 is TGTGCCAGCAGCACCCAGGGGGTGATCCCAGATACGCAGTATTTT. Full variable domain (rest looked up from reference TRBV9 and TRBJ2-3): DSGVTQTPKHLITATGQRVTLRCSPRSGDLSVYWYQQSLDQGLQFLIQYYNGEERAKGNILERFSAQQFPDLHSELNLSSLELGDSALYFCASSTQGVIPDTQYFGPGTRLTVL.